Below are 8 T cell receptor beta chains sequenced from a single sample in a study of HIV-infected patients and healthy controls. TCRdb redid the calling of the 5' RACE reads with MiXCR, one entry per CDR3 protein. The data hold around 58,000 distinct CDR3 sequences, with about a fifth observed a single time. Specimen: CD4+ T cells from blood. Every receptor here comes from a human donor in good health.

This clonotype was counted many times. The chain uses TRBV18 and TRBJ1-5, with unresolved D. CDR3 length: 15 residues. V shed 3 bases and J shed 0 bases, with 9 bases lying between them. Germline V gene data show CDR1 as KGHSH and CDR2 as LQKENI. The CDR3 reads CASSPPSNSNQPQHF. Here the CDR3 DNA reads TGTGCCAGCTCACCCCCTTCAAATAGCAATCAGCCCCAGCATTTT.

Only a few counts were recorded for this clonotype. The genes are TRBV5-1 and TRBJ1-1; TRBD1 matches at 9 bases. Unmatched junction bases numbered 8, after V lost 4 bases and J lost 7 bases. The CDR3 is 14 residues long. CDR1 is SGHRS, CDR2 YFSETQ, per germline. The CDR3 protein is CASSRDRVSDEAFF. CDR3 DNA: TGCGCCAGCAGCCGGGACAGGGTCTCTGATGAAGCTTTCTTT.

The rearrangement links TRBV18 to TRBJ2-1; D call uncertain. The CDR3 is 14 residues long. Trimming left V 0 bases short and J 6 bases short, with 9 bases between. Germline V gives CDR1 KGHSH, CDR2 LQKENI. The CDR3, as DNA: TGTGCCAGCTCACCACCGATTAGAGGCAATGAGCAGTTCTTC. Its protein is CASSPPIRGNEQFF.

The gene calls are TRBV5-4 and TRBJ1-1, with D hard to call. Trimming shortened V by 3 bases and J by 1 base, and 13 bases separated the two germline ends. The CDR3 has 15 amino acids. The germline gives CDR1 SGHNT, CDR2 YYREEE (reference sequence). The CDR3 spells CASSSVLWENTEAFF. DNA for the CDR3: TGTGCCAGCAGCTCCGTTTTGTGGGAGAACACTGAAGCTTTCTTT.

This clonotype was detected a few times. The V call is TRBV5-1, the J call TRBJ2-2; TRBD1 agrees at 7 bases. The CDR3 is 15 residues long. CDR1 is SGHRS and CDR2 is YFSETQ in the germline V gene. V gave up 2 bases and J gave up 2 bases; unmatched junction bases: 3. In DNA, the CDR3 is TGCGCCAGCAGCTTTGGGACAGCAAACACCGGGGAGCTGTTTTTT. As protein: CASSFGTANTGELFF.

CDR3 nucleotide sequence: TGTGCCAGCAGTTACGGAGGGACCTTGGGTCACGAGCAGTACTTC. This translates into CASSYGGTLGHEQYF. This chain uses TRBV6-2 or TRBV6-3 with TRBJ2-7, with TRBD2 as a possible D gene (6 bases). The germline V gene encodes CDR1 MNHEY and CDR2 SVGEGT. Trimming stripped 2 bases from V and 5 bases from J, with 16 bases between. The CDR3 consists of 15 residues.

The rearrangement links TRBV7-6 to TRBJ2-3, with 8 positions matching TRBD1. Germline CDR1 SGHVS, CDR2 FNYEAQ. With V trimmed by 4 bases and J by 2 bases, 2 bases remained unmatched. The CDR3 is 14 residues long. The CDR3 DNA is TGTGCCAGCAGCTCGGGACAGGACACAGATACGCAGTATTTT. Translated, it gives CASSSGQDTDTQYF.

This clonotype was observed many times. The chain recombines TRBV20-1 with TRBJ1-6; 11 positions agree with TRBD1. This CDR3 is 14 amino acids long. In germline, CDR1 is DFQATT, CDR2 SNEGSKA (reference sequence). The V and J ends lost 5 bases and 9 bases, in that order; junction bases with no gene match: 6. For the CDR3, the DNA is TGCAGTGCTCCACCGGGACAGGGGGGTTCACCCCTCCACTTT. Encoded protein: CSAPPGQGGSPLHF.